Below, 22 T cell receptor beta chains from the same sample are listed, as sequenced in a study of T cells after yellow fever vaccination. TCRdb fed the 5' RACE reads into MiXCR, producing one record per CDR3 protein. The table has under 700,000 distinct CDR3 sequences, 17% seen once. This specimen was PBMCs, taken about 5 days after the first yellow fever vaccination. The receptor set was obtained from a man aged 18 to 30 who received the YFV17D yellow fever vaccine.

This clonotype was found a few times. This chain links TRBV6-2 or TRBV6-3 with TRBJ2-7, with 9 bases identical to TRBD1. J lost 3 bases, V lost 7 bases, and 7 bases had no gene match. The length of the CDR3 is 14 residues. CDR1 MNHEY and CDR2 SVGEGT come from the germline V gene. In nucleotides, the CDR3 is TGTGCCAGCACCCGGACAGGGGTATACTACGAGCAGTACTTC. Its translation: CASTRTGVYYEQYF.

The chain carries TRBV7-2 and TRBJ1-4; 7 positions match TRBD1. Germline loops: CDR1 SGHTA, CDR2 FQGNSA. J was trimmed by 5 bases and V by 3 bases; bases with no gene match: 3. The CDR3 loop spans 14 amino acids. CDR3: CASSFQGGNEKLFF. In nucleotides, the CDR3 is TGTGCCAGCAGCTTCCAGGGGGGCAATGAAAAACTGTTTTTT.

The genes are TRBV30 and TRBJ2-6; no clear D. Trimming removed 4 bases at V and 1 base at J, with 2 bases between. There are 12 residues in the CDR3. Per the germline V gene, CDR1 is GTSNPN and CDR2 is SVGIG (reference sequence). The CDR3 sequence: CAWTSGANVLTF. The DNA of the CDR3 is TGTGCCTGGACATCTGGGGCCAACGTCCTGACTTTC.

Only a few counts were recorded for this clonotype. V and J are TRBV10-3 and TRBJ2-3; TRBD2 aligns across 7 bases. With 10 bases clipped from V and 1 base from J, the junction kept 5 bases outside the gene matches. The CDR3 totals 13 residues. CDR1 and CDR2 from the germline V gene are ENHRY and SYGVKD. CDR3 protein: CATESGGTDTQYF. Here the CDR3 DNA reads TGTGCCACCGAAAGCGGGGGCACAGATACGCAGTATTTT.

This clonotype was observed a handful of times. The chain employs TRBV11-2 and TRBJ2-1; possibly TRBD2 for D (5 bases). V lost 7 bases to trimming and J lost 12 bases, with 10 bases between them. The germline gives CDR1 SGHAT, CDR2 FQNNGV. The CDR3 is made up of 10 amino acids. CDR3 protein: CASIPSRQFF. CDR3 sequence (DNA): TGTGCCAGCATCCCTAGCCGGCAGTTCTTC.

This clonotype occurred a few times. The chain employs TRBV3-1 and TRBJ2-1, with D perhaps TRBD1 or TRBD2 (6 bases each). This CDR3 comprises 16 residues. With 4 bases removed from V and 6 bases from J, the gap between germline ends came to 19 bases. Germline V CDR1 and CDR2: LGHDT, YNNKEL (reference sequence). In nucleotides, the CDR3 is TGTGCCAGCAGCCCCCGGGTGAGGGGGGTTGGCAATGAGCAGTTCTTC. Encoded protein: CASSPRVRGVGNEQFF.

This clonotype appeared a few times. The chain employs TRBV11-1 and TRBJ2-4; 10 bases are shared with TRBD2. The CDR3 totals 18 residues. Germline assignment: CDR1 SGHAT and CDR2 FQDESV (reference sequence). Trimming took 2 bases from V and 1 from J; bases not matched to a gene: 8. The CDR3 DNA reads as TGTGCCAGCAGCTTAATAGCGGGGGGTCGAGTGGCCAAAAACATTCAGTACTTC. Translating it yields CASSLIAGGRVAKNIQYF. Looking up the rest from reference TRBV11-1 and TRBJ2-4 gives the full variable domain: EAEVAQSPRYKITEKSQAVAFWCDPISGHATLYWYRQILGQGPELLVQFQDESVVDDSQLPKDRFSAERLKGVDSTLKIQPAELGDSAMYLCASSLIAGGRVAKNIQYFGAGTRLSVL.

The chain uses TRBV5-5 and TRBJ2-1, with 9 positions matching TRBD2. The CDR3 covers 16 residues. J gave up 2 bases and V 3 bases, and 6 bases lay outside the gene matches. Looked up from germline, CDR1 is SGHKS and CDR2 is YYEKEE (reference sequence). In DNA, the CDR3 is TGTGCCAGCAGCTCCTTGACTAGCGGAACCTACAATGAGCAGTTCTTC. Protein sequence: CASSSLTSGTYNEQFF.

This clonotype was seen only a few times. The chain recombines TRBV5-1 with TRBJ2-1, with TRBD2 matching over 11 bases. CDR3 length equals 15 residues. Germline V gene sequence: CDR1 SGHRS, CDR2 YFSETQ. Trimming at V came to 1 base and at J to 8 bases, leaving 5 bases not matched to a gene. CDR3 nucleotides: TGCGCCAGCAGCTTGATAACTAGCGGGGGAGATGAGCAGTTCTTC. Translation: CASSLITSGGDEQFF.

This clonotype was detected a few times. J is TRBJ2-7 and V is TRBV7-9; no clear D gene. The CDR3 is 14 amino acids. From germline, CDR1 is SEHNR and CDR2 FQNEAQ (reference sequence). V dropped 4 bases and J dropped 3 bases, with 13 bases sitting between them. The CDR3 region is CASSSSSSFYEQYV. Written as DNA, the CDR3 is TGTGCCAGCAGCTCAAGTAGCAGCTTCTACGAGCAGTACGTC.

This clonotype was picked up a small number of times. The chain links TRBV20-1 to TRBJ1-2; 9 bases are a match to TRBD1. Trimming removed 3 bases from V and 3 bases from J; junction bases left unmatched: 5. This CDR3 has 14 residues. Germline V CDR1 and CDR2: DFQATT, SNEGSKA (reference sequence). CDR3 nucleotides: TGCAGTGCTAGCCCCGGGACAGGGTACTATGGCTACACCTTC. This gives the protein CSASPGTGYYGYTF.

V gene TRBV4-1 combines with J gene TRBJ1-2; possible D gene TRBD1, 5 bases. V lost 0 bases, J lost 0 bases, and 14 bases lay in between. The CDR3 is 17 amino acids. Germline loops: CDR1 MGHRA, CDR2 YSYEKL. CDR3 residues: CASSQDGGVRANYGYTF. For the CDR3, the DNA is TGCGCCAGCAGCCAAGATGGGGGAGTGCGTGCTAACTATGGCTACACCTTC.

This chain joins TRBV20-1 and TRBJ2-4; 10 bases align to TRBD2. The germline CDR1 and CDR2 sequences are DFQATT and SNEGSKA (reference sequence). The CDR3 runs to 16 residues. The V gene end was trimmed by 5 bases and the J gene end by 0 bases; junction bases not matched to a gene: 7. The CDR3 DNA follows: TGCAGTGCTCCTTCAGCGGGGGGGGTAGCCAAAAACATTCAGTACTTC. Amino acids: CSAPSAGGVAKNIQYF.

In DNA, the CDR3 is TGTGCCAGCAGCTTGGTTGGGTCGGACACCGGGGAGCTGTTTTTT. Its protein is CASSLVGSDTGELFF. This chain uses TRBV7-2 with TRBJ2-2, with D uncertain. Trimming pared 3 bases from V and 3 bases from J, leaving 11 bases between. Germline V gives CDR1 SGHTA, CDR2 FQGNSA. The CDR3 has 15 amino acids.

The chain couples TRBV7-9 to TRBJ1-1, with unresolved D. Trimming removed 5 bases from V and 8 bases from J, with 15 bases in between. Germline CDR1 is SEHNR and CDR2 is FQNEAQ (reference sequence). The CDR3 has 13 amino acids. The CDR3 protein is CASSMRDGWEAFF. CDR3 bases: TGTGCCAGCAGCATGAGGGATGGGTGGGAAGCTTTCTTT.

This clonotype was counted only a few times. The chain carries TRBV15 and TRBJ2-2; D assignment may be TRBD1 or TRBD2 (5 bases each). The germline V gene has CDR1 LNHNV and CDR2 YYDKDF (reference sequence). The CDR3 length is 16 residues. Trimming took off 5 bases at V and 2 bases at J, with 15 bases between the two ends. CDR3 amino acids: CATSLWGTDNTGELFF. The CDR3 DNA follows: TGTGCCACCAGCCTCTGGGGGACGGACAACACCGGGGAGCTGTTTTTT. The complete variable domain, with remaining parts taken from reference TRBV15 and TRBJ2-2, reads DAMVIQNPRYQVTQFGKPVTLSCSQTLNHNVMYWYQQKSSQAPKLLFHYYDKDFNNEADTPDNFQSRRPNTSFCFLDIRSPGLGDTAMYLCATSLWGTDNTGELFFGEGSRLTVL.

This clonotype was seen more than once but under ten times. The chain couples TRBV4-2 to TRBJ1-5, with 10 bases matching TRBD1. Trimming cost V 4 bases and J 6 bases; bases outside gene matches: 6. Germline CDR1 and CDR2: LGHNA and YNFKEQ. The CDR3 runs 15 residues. CDR3 loop: CASSRGTGVGQPQHF. CDR3 bases: TGTGCCAGCAGCCGCGGGACAGGGGTGGGTCAGCCCCAGCATTTT.

DNA of the CDR3: TGTGCCAGCTCCGGGGTCTATAGCAATGAGCAGTTCTTC. It yields the protein CASSGVYSNEQFF. This rearrangement joins TRBV6-2 or TRBV6-3 to TRBJ2-1, with TRBD2 as a possible D gene (5 bases). Germline loops: CDR1 MNHEY, CDR2 SVGEGT. This CDR3 is built from 13 residues. Trimming pared 8 bases from V and 6 bases from J, leaving 14 bases between.

The V call is TRBV6-2 or TRBV6-3, the J call TRBJ2-1; TRBD2 agrees at 9 bases. The CDR3 has 21 residues. V shed 0 bases, J shed 1 base, and the junction held 16 bases outside the gene matches. Germline CDR1 and CDR2: MNHEY and SVGEGT. CDR3 DNA: TGTGCCAGCAGTTACTCGATCTCTTGGTTGGCTAGCGGGGCGTCCTACAATGAGCAGTTCTTC. It specifies CASSYSISWLASGASYNEQFF.

This sequence joins TRBV19 and TRBJ2-4; TRBD1 agrees at 9 bases. The CDR3 extends over 18 amino acids. V gave up 2 bases and J gave up 5 bases; unmatched junction bases: 13. CDR1 is LNHDA and CDR2 is SQIVND in the germline V gene (reference sequence). The DNA for the CDR3 is TGTGCCAGTAGTATAATGTGGACAGGGGTGGACTTGGAAAACATTCAGTACTTC. Translating it yields CASSIMWTGVDLENIQYF.

This clonotype was observed a handful of times. This sequence joins TRBV6-5 and TRBJ2-7, with a tentative D call TRBD2 (5 bases). Germline lookup yields CDR1 MNHEY and CDR2 SVGAGI. V lost 4 bases and J lost 5, with 12 bases in between. This CDR3 spans 13 amino acids. CDR3 DNA: TGTGCCAGCAGTTCGCTGGGAGCCGACGAGCAGTACGTC. Translated: CASSSLGADEQYV.

This clonotype has only a few counts. This chain links TRBV20-1 with TRBJ1-4; D unclear. This CDR3 has 12 amino acids. V dropped 0 bases and J dropped 7 bases, with 6 bases sitting between them. Germline lookup yields CDR1 DFQATT and CDR2 SNEGSKA (reference sequence). The CDR3 loop reads CSARDLGEKLFF. Here the CDR3 DNA reads TGCAGTGCTAGAGATCTGGGTGAAAAACTGTTTTTT.